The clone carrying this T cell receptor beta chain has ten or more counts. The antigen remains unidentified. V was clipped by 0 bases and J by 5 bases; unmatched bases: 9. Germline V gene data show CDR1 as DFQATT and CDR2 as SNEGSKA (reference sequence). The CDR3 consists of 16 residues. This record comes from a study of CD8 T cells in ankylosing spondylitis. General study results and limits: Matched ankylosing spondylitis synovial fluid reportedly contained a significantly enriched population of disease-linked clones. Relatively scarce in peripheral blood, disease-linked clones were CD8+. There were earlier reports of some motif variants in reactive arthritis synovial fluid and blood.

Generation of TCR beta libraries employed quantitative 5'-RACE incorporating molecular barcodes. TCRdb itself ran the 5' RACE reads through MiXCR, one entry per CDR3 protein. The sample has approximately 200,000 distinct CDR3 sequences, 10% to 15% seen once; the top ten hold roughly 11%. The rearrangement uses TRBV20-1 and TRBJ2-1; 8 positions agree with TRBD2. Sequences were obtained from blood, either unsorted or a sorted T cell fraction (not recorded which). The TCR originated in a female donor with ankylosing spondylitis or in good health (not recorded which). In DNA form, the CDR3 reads TGCAGTGCTAGAGATCCCGGGACTAGTTCACACAATGAGCAGTTCTTC. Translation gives CSARDPGTSSHNEQFF.